A selection of T cell receptor beta chains follows, all from one sample in a study of vaccination and CD4 T cells after COVID-19. Using its own MiXCR run on the PCR reads, TCRdb lists one record per CDR3 protein. Of about 14,000 distinct CDR3 sequences in the sample, over 50% are singletons; the top ten hold around 15%. Their specific antigens are unknown. What was sequenced was CD4+ T cells from blood, cultured in vitro. These receptor sequences come from a human donor who had recovered from COVID-19. The conserved cysteine and the conserved F or W are not part of the CDR3 here.

V | CDR3
TRBV7-3 | ASSLTRGPGTEAF
TRBV19 | ASSRGGWQPQH
TRBV24-1 | ATSAGGIQY
TRBV20-1 | SARDDRGGYGYT
TRBV20-1 | SADRPPTMAYEQY
TRBV6-4 | ASSETGGADTQY
TRBV19 | ASSKPSGGGKETQY
TRBV5-4 | ASSFRGLAEAF
TRBV7-9 | ASSARNNEQY
TRBV28 | ASGTGAYTEAF
TRBV21-1 | ASSKGDRGEYGYT
TRBV24-1 | ATSEAGWNEQF
TRBV20-1 | SAPSGRLSYEQY
TRBV7-2 | ASSFAGSGAGELF
TRBV19 | ASSRQVGTEAF
TRBV6-1 | ASSELPRGGNTIY